Shown below are 8 T cell receptor beta chains from a single sample sequenced in a study of shared clonotypes between healthy human individuals. Sequenced by immunoSEQ multiplex PCR; TCRdb stores in-frame clones only, minus some. The repertoire consists of roughly 700,000 clones, with roughly 70% occurring once and the leading ten covering approximately 1.7%. What was sequenced was memory CD4+ T cells sorted from blood. Noted subset: CD45RA-negative fraction. The receptor source for this set is a woman aged 25 to 39 in good health.

This clone showed up just a few times. In the same sample, other DNA sequences code for this CDR3. V and J are TRBV5-1 and TRBJ2-1; D remains ambiguous. Germline V gene data show CDR1 as SGHRS and CDR2 as YFSETQ. The CDR3 consists of 15 residues. Trimming removed 0 bases from V and 0 bases from J, with 7 bases in between. The CDR3 DNA reads TGCGCCAGCAGCTTGGCCTCTAGCTCCTACAATGAGCAGTTCTTC. It yields the protein CASSLASSSYNEQFF.

This clone was recorded at least ten times. J is TRBJ2-1 and V is TRBV5-8, with TRBD2 matching over 10 bases. The CDR3 contains 18 residues. The V gene end was trimmed by 4 bases and the J gene end by 5 bases; junction bases not matched to a gene: 15. Germline assignment: CDR1 SGHTS and CDR2 YDEGEE. CDR3 nucleotide sequence: TGTGCCAGCAGCCACGCCCTGGGGCTAGCGGGAGAGGACAATGAGCAGTTCTTC. It specifies CASSHALGLAGEDNEQFF. The full variable domain, rest sourced from reference TRBV5-8 and TRBJ2-1, is EAGVTQSPTHLIKTRGQQATLRCSPISGHTSVYWYQQALGLGLQFLLWYDEGEERNRGNFPPRFSGRQFPNYSSELNVNALELEDSALYLCASSHALGLAGEDNEQFFGPGTRLTVL.

This chain connects TRBV6-5 to TRBJ2-2, with TRBD2 as a possible D gene (7 bases). This CDR3 has 15 amino acids. V was pared by 6 bases and J by 6 bases, with 17 bases between. Germline values: CDR1 MNHEY, CDR2 SVGAGI. The CDR3 region is CASSEGGPGAGELFF. The CDR3 DNA reads as TGTGCCAGCAGCGAGGGGGGGCCCGGGGCCGGGGAGCTGTTTTTT.

J is TRBJ1-1 and V is TRBV10-1; TRBD1 aligns across 7 bases. The germline V gene has CDR1 WNHNN and CDR2 SYGVQD (reference sequence). The CDR3 length is 16 residues. With V trimmed by 0 bases and J by 0 bases, 4 bases remained unmatched. DNA for the CDR3: TGCGCCAGCAGTGAGTCGACTAGGGGGCTGAACACTGAAGCTTTCTTT. It encodes CASSESTRGLNTEAFF.

The V call is TRBV27, the J call TRBJ2-1; 7 nucleotides agree with TRBD2. The junction had 6 bases not matched to a gene; V was cut back by 4 bases and J by 3 bases. The CDR3 length is 15 residues. The germline CDR1 and CDR2 sequences are MNHEY and SMNVEV (reference sequence). CDR3 loop: CASSSVLAVYNEQFF. CDR3 sequence (DNA): TGTGCCAGCAGTTCGGTGCTAGCGGTCTACAATGAGCAGTTCTTC.

J is TRBJ1-2 and V is TRBV7-2, with 7 nucleotides matching TRBD1. CDR3 length equals 14 residues. The germline CDR1 and CDR2 sequences are SGHTA and FQGNSA. With 1 base clipped from V and 7 bases from J, the junction kept 6 bases outside the gene matches. The CDR3 sequence: CASSLGRQGAGYTF. The CDR3 DNA reads TGTGCCAGCAGCTTAGGGCGACAGGGTGCTGGCTACACCTTC.

The chain combines TRBV5-1 with TRBJ2-1; D call uncertain. Germline CDR1 reads SGHRS; CDR2 reads YFSETQ. There are 15 residues in the CDR3. V lost 1 base and J lost 1, with 9 bases in between. Written as DNA, the CDR3 is TGCGCCAGCAGCTTGAGGCCAGCATCCTACAATGAGCAGTTCTTC. Translated, it gives CASSLRPASYNEQFF.

At least ten counts were recorded for this clone. One junction end disagrees with the germline gene, perhaps due to a read error. The genes are TRBV29-1 and TRBJ1-2; D might be TRBD1 (6 bases). The CDR3 sequence is 12 residues long. Germline V CDR1 and CDR2: SQVTM, ANQGSEA. The CDR3 DNA reads TGCAGCGTTGAAGATCCCGGAGGGGGGGAGGCCTTC. This codes for CSVEDPGGGEAF.